This T cell receptor (beta chain) was identified during a study of somatic mutations in cytotoxic T cells in rheumatoid arthritis. Across the whole study: Flow sorting at nearly 100% purity was applied to some V beta antibody-stained T-cell populations, which included V beta1+ cells sequenced for TCRB.

Germline assignment: CDR1 SEHNR and CDR2 FQNEAQ (reference sequence). The CDR3 is 16 residues long. V shed 4 bases, J shed 0 bases, and the junction held 5 bases outside the gene matches. To note about this clone: Its antigen is unknown.

Positive selection using magnetic beads isolated the CD4+ and CD8+ cells (purity was checked by flow cytometry). Study outcomes and limitations: Age-dependent increases in CD8+ clonality occurred in rheumatoid arthritis patients but not in healthy controls. For 8 of 65 patients, a single CD8+ clone accounted for more than 20% of CD8+ cells.

Libraries were prepared by immunoSEQ multiplex PCR; TCRdb keeps only in-frame clonotypes and omits some of them. The data contain some 10,000 clones, roughly 73% of them seen just once; the ten biggest clones take up 35% to 45%. The TCR was taken from a man aged 60 to 69 in good health. Material: CD8+ T cells sorted from blood. This chain links TRBV7-9 with TRBJ2-7, with 11 bases fitting TRBD2. The CDR3 coding sequence is TGTGCCAGCAGCTCGGTAGCGGGGGGGTTCTCCTACGAGCAGTACTTC. It specifies CASSSVAGGFSYEQYF. Based on the CDR3 plus reference TRBV7-9 and TRBJ2-7, the full variable domain is DTGVSQNPRHKITKRGQNVTFRCDPISEHNRLYWYRQTLGQGPEFLTYFQNEAQLEKSRLLSDRFSAERPKGSFSTLEIQRTEQGDSAMYLCASSSVAGGFSYEQYFGPGTRLTVT.